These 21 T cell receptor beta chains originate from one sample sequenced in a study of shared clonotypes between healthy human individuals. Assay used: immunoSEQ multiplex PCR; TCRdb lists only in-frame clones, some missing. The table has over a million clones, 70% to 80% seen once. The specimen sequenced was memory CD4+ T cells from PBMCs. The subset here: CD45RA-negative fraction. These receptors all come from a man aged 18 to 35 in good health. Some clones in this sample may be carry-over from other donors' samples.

CDR3 DNA sequence: TGTGCCAGCTCATCAGGGACAGGGCTAGGAAGCTATGGCTACACCTTC. Its protein is CASSSGTGLGSYGYTF. V and J are TRBV18 and TRBJ1-2, with 9 bases matching TRBD1. This CDR3 has 16 amino acids. Germline V gene lookup returns CDR1 KGHSH and CDR2 LQKENI. Unmatched junction bases numbered 11, after V lost 5 bases and J lost 4 bases.

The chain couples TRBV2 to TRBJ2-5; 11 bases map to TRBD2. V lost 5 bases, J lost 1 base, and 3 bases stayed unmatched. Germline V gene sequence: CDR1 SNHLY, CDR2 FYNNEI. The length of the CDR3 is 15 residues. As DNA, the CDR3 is TGTGCCAGCAGTCTGGGACTAGCGGCCCAAGAGACCCAGTACTTC. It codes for CASSLGLAAQETQYF.

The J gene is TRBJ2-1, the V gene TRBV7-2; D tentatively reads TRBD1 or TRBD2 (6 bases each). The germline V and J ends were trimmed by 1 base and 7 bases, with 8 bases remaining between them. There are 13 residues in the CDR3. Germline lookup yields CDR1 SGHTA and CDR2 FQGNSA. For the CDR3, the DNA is TGTGCCAGCAGCTTAGGGGGGGCTAATGAGCAGTTCTTC. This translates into CASSLGGANEQFF.

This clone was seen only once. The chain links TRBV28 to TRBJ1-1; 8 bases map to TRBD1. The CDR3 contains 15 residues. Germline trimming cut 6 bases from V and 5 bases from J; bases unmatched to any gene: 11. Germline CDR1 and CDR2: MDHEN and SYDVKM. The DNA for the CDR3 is TGTGCCAGCAGCCAGACAGGGGAGGGACGAACTGAAGCTTTCTTT. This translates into CASSQTGEGRTEAFF.

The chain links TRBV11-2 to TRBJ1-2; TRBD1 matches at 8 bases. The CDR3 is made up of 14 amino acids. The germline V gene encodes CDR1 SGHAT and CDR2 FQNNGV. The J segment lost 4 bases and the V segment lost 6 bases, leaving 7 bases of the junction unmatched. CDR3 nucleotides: TGTGCCAGCAGATCGACAGGGGATCTCTATGGCTACACCTTC. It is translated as CASRSTGDLYGYTF. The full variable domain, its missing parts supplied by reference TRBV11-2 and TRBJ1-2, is EAGVAQSPRYKIIEKRQSVAFWCNPISGHATLYWYQQILGQGPKLLIQFQNNGVVDDSQLPKDRFSAERLKGVDSTLKIQPAKLEDSAVYLCASRSTGDLYGYTFGSGTRLTVV.

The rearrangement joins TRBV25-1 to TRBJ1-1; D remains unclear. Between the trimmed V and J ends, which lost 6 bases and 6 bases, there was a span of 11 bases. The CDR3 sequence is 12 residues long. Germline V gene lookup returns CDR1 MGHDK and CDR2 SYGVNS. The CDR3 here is CASRTDSSEAFF. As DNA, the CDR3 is TGTGCCAGCAGGACGGATAGCTCTGAAGCTTTCTTT.

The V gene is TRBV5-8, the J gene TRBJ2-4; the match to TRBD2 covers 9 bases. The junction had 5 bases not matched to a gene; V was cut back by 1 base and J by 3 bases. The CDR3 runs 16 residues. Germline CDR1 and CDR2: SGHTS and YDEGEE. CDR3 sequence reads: CASSLLTSGNKNIQYF. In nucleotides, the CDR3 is TGTGCCAGCAGCTTGTTGACTAGCGGAAACAAAAACATTCAGTACTTC.

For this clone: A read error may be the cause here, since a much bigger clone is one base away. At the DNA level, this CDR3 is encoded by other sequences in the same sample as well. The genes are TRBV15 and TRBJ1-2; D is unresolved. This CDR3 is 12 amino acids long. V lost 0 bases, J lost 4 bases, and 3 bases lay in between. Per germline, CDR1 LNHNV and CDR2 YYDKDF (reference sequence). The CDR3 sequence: CATSREGYGYTF. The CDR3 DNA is TGTGCCACCAGCAGAGAGGGCTATGGCTACACCTTC.

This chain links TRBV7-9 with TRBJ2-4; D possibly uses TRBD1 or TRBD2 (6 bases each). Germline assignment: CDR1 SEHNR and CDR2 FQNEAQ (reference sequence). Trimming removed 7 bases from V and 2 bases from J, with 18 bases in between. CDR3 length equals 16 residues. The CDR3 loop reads CASTRDGGGPKNIQYF. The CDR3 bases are TGTGCCAGCACTCGGGATGGTGGGGGGCCCAAAAACATTCAGTACTTC.

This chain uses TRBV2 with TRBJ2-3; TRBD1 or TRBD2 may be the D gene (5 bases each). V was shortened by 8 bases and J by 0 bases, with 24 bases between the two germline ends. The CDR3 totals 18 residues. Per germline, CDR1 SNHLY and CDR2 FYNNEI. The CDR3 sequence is CASCRVGDPRISTDTQYF. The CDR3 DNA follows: TGTGCCAGCTGCCGAGTAGGGGACCCACGCATAAGCACAGATACGCAGTATTTT.

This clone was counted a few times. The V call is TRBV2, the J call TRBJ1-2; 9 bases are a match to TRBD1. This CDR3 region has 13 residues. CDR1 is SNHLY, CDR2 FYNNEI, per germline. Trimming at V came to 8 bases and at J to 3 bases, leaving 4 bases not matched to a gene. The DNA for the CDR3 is TGTGCCAGCGGGGACAGGGAGGACTATGGCTACACCTTC. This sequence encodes CASGDREDYGYTF.

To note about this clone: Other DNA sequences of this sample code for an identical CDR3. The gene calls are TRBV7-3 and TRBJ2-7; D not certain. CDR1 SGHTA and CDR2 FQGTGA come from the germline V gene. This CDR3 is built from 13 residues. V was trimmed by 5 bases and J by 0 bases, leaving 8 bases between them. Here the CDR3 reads CASSPPSSYEQYF. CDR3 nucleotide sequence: TGTGCCAGCAGCCCTCCCAGCTCCTACGAGCAGTACTTC.

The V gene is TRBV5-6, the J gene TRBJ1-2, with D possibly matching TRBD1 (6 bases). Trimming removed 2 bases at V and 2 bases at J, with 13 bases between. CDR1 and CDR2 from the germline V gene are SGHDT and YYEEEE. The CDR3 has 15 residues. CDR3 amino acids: CASSLQGGRNYGYTF. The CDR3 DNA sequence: TGTGCCAGCAGCTTACAGGGAGGGAGGAACTATGGCTACACCTTC.

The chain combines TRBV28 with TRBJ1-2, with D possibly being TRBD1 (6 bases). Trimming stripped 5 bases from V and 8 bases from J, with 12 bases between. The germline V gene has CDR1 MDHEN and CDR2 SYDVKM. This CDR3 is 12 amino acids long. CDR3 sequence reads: CASSTGALGYTF. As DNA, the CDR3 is TGTGCCAGCAGTACGGGGGCGCTGGGCTACACCTTC.

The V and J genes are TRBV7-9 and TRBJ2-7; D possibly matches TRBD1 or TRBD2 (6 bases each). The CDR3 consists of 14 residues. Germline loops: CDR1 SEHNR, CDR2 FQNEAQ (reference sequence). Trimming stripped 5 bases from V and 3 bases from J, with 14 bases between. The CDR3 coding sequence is TGTGCCAGCAGCCTAGGGGGGCTAGACTACGAGCAGTACTTC. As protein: CASSLGGLDYEQYF.

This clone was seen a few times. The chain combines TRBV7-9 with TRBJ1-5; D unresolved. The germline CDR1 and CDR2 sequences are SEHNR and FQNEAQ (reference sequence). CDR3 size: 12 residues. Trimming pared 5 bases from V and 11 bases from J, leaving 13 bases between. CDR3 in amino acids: CASSPNSGAQHF. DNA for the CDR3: TGTGCCAGCAGCCCCAACTCCGGGGCCCAGCATTTT.

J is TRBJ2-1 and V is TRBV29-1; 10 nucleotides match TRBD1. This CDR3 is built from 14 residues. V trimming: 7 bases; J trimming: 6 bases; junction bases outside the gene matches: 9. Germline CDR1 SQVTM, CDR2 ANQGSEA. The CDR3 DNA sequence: TGCAGCGGGACACCCGGGACAGGGGTCAATGAGCAGTTCTTC. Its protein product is CSGTPGTGVNEQFF.

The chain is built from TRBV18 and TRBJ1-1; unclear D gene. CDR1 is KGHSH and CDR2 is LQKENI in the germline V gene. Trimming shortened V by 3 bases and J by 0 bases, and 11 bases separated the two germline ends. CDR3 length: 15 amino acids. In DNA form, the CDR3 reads TGTGCCAGCTCACCCATGGTGGCAATGAACACTGAAGCTTTCTTT. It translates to CASSPMVAMNTEAFF.

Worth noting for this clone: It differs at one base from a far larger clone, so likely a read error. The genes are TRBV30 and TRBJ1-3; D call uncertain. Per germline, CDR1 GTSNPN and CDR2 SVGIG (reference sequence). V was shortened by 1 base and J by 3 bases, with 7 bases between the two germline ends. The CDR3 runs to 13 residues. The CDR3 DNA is TGTGCCTGGAGTGATGCGGATGGAAACACCATATATTTT. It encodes CAWSDADGNTIYF.

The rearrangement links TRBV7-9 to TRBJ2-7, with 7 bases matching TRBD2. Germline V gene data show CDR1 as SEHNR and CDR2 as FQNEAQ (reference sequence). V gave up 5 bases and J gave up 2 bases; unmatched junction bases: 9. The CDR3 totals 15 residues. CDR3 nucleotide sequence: TGTGCCAGCAGCCTCGGGACTACCGCGACCTACGAGCAGTACTTC. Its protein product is CASSLGTTATYEQYF.

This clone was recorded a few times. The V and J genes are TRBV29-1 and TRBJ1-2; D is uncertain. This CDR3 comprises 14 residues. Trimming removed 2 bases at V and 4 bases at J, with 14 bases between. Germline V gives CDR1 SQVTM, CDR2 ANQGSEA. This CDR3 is CSVEKSGRGYGYTF. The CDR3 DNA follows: TGCAGCGTTGAAAAGTCAGGACGAGGCTATGGCTACACCTTC.